This T cell receptor (beta chain) was profiled in a study of response to subunit inactivated influenza vaccine. Study observations and caveats: Authors suggested seasonal influenza vaccinations each recruit few new T cells.

The V gene's germline CDR1 is MNHEY and CDR2 SVGEGT. The CDR3 has 21 residues. After removal of 7 bases from V and 2 bases from J, the junction contained 22 bases not matched to a gene. A single record per CDR3 protein comes from TCRdb applying MiXCR to the RT-PCR reads. The table lists hundreds of thousands of distinct CDR3 sequences, 25% of them singletons. With regard to this clonotype: What it binds is not known.

The sequenced sample was CD4+ T cells sorted from PBMCs, obtained more than 4 days after vaccination. This clonotype was sampled from a man in his fifties or sixties who received an inactivated influenza vaccine. The chain couples TRBV6-2 or TRBV6-3 to TRBJ2-5; 13 positions agree with TRBD2. The CDR3 DNA sequence: TGTGCCAGCACTCCAAATGGCGTCGGGTGGGGACTAGCGGGGCCACAAGAGACCCAGTACTTC. Its translation is CASTPNGVGWGLAGPQETQYF.